This T cell receptor (beta chain) was sequenced during a study of blood T cell repertoires in COVID-19. Clinical histories supplied by participants themselves formed the basis of cohort assignment. The CDR3 is 16 amino acids. The V gene's germline CDR1 is GTSNPN and CDR2 SVGIG (reference sequence). Trimming removed 0 bases from V and 2 bases from J, with 16 bases in between. Original data processing: Using reference gene primer amplification, nucleated cell counts were estimated. Some clones are missing from TCRdb's copy, which holds only in-frame ones; the method was immunoSEQ multiplex PCR. V and J calls plus clone size are reproduced from that table; the DNA served to infer D and trimming. The data hold 300,000 to 400,000 clones, with about 88% observed a single time.

The genes are TRBV30 and TRBJ2-5, with D perhaps matching TRBD2 (6 bases). This sequence was found in a woman in her late teens or twenties who had recovered from COVID-19. Sequences were obtained from PBMCs or T cells enriched from blood (not recorded which). For the CDR3, the DNA is TGTGCCTGGAGTGTACGAGGCTCGCGGGGTCAAGAGACCCAGTACTTC. This gives the protein CAWSVRGSRGQETQYF.